The clone carrying this T cell receptor beta chain was counted at least ten times. Trimming shortened V by 6 bases and J by 0 bases, and 15 bases separated the two germline ends. This CDR3 contains 16 residues. CDR1 is MNHNS and CDR2 is SASEGT in the germline V gene. This sample stems from a study of T cells in Graves' hyperthyroidism and ophthalmopathy. The study based diagnoses on clinical symptoms, serum thyroxine and TRAb, thyroid ultrasound and orbital computed tomography. Amplification targeted TCR beta CDR3 regions from RNA transcripts. A first-round RT-PCR of the TCR CDR3 used the HTBI primer set. TCRdb reprocessed the multiplex PCR reads via MiXCR and lists one record per CDR3 protein. The sample lists about 400,000 distinct CDR3 sequences; less than 15% were seen once.

This TCR was recovered from a woman between 18 and 29 years old with Graves' hyperthyroidism. Sequenced input: blood. J is TRBJ2-1 and V is TRBV6-1, with D uncertain. Here the CDR3 reads CASRASQISSYNEQFF. DNA for the CDR3: TGTGCCAGCAGGGCAAGTCAGATCAGCTCCTACAATGAGCAGTTCTTC.